This T cell receptor beta chain was captured by sequencing in a study of CD8 T cells in Susac syndrome. Overall study results and limits: In Susac syndrome, CD4+ T cell repertoires lacked any clonal expansion.

It was with random hexamers that 0.5 to 1 ug RNA was reverse transcribed. TCRdb reanalysed the immunoSEQ multiplex PCR reads using MiXCR and keeps one entry per CDR3 protein. The table lists approximately 190,000 distinct CDR3 sequences, 91% of them singletons. The germline V and J ends were trimmed by 3 bases and 1 base, with 19 bases remaining between them. Germline lookup yields CDR1 SGHRS and CDR2 YFSETQ. CDR3 length equals 17 residues. About this clonotype: Its antigen is not identified.

The source of this sequence is a human donor with Susac syndrome. V usage is TRBV5-1 and J usage is TRBJ1-2; a possible D gene is TRBD1 (6 bases). The sequenced sample was CD4+ T cells from PBMCs. Here the CDR3 DNA reads TGCGCCAGCAGCTCCGGGACACTACGACTGTTTAACTATGGCTACACCTTC. It yields the protein CASSSGTLRLFNYGYTF.